The TCR beta chain under discussion was sequenced for a study of shared clonotypes between healthy human individuals. This clone came up once. Its antigen remains unidentified. Broader study findings: A small donor pool kept down the genetic and exposure-history diversity that was represented.

Libraries were prepared by immunoSEQ multiplex PCR; TCRdb keeps only in-frame clonotypes and omits some of them. Found here are about 96,000 clones, 68% of them singletons; the top ten hold 45% to 55%. V was clipped by 0 bases and J by 3 bases; unmatched bases: 10. In germline, CDR1 is MGHRA, CDR2 YSYEKL. The CDR3 loop spans 18 amino acids. Nashville, Tennessee was home to all donors, each a Caucasian adult. The chain carries TRBV4-1 and TRBJ2-3; 9 bases agree with TRBD2. This receptor was obtained from a man aged 25 to 45 in good health. The specimen was memory CD8+ T cells sorted from blood. The subset here: CD45RO+ cells pooled with CCR7-negative TemRA cells. CDR3 amino acids: CASSQDRGAGGGTDTQYF. CDR3 coding DNA: TGCGCCAGCAGCCAAGATCGGGGAGCGGGAGGCGGGACAGATACGCAGTATTTT.